This paragraph covers one T cell receptor beta chain sequence. As yet, its antigen is unknown. The data stem from a study of blood T cells in healthy people across ages. Study-level results: A strong correlation between TCR beta diversity and naive T cell percentage was seen.

This CDR3 comprises 15 residues. Per germline, CDR1 DFQATT and CDR2 SNEGSKA (reference sequence). Trimming took off 3 bases at V and 1 base at J, with 15 bases between the two ends. The use of a sample-barcoded 5' primer and a J-beta primer mix characterized a second PCR of roughly 6 to 11 cycles. MiXCR was run by TCRdb on the 5' RACE reads, yielding one entry per CDR3 protein. The table records about a million distinct CDR3 sequences, 35% to 45% of them present only once. The sample comprised blood. V and J are TRBV20-1 and TRBJ1-2, with D hard to call. The receptor was isolated from a man between 18 and 35 years old in good health. CDR3 bases: TGCAGTGCTAGGTTGGGTGCGAAAAGTAACTATGGCTACACCTTC. Translating gives CSARLGAKSNYGYTF.